These T cell receptor beta chains were read from a single sample in a study of T cell responses to AZD1222 COVID-19 vaccine. The method was immunoSEQ multiplex PCR; TCRdb's version includes in-frame clones alone and lacks a portion of them. The table lists approximately 93,000 clones, 75% to 90% of them singletons. Here the sequenced sample was peripheral blood, taken 28 days after the second AZD1222 dose. These receptors originate from an adult who received the AZD1222 COVID-19 vaccine. Both conserved end residues are part of each CDR3. A D gene is named only where the DNA matches it firmly. The size entry is marked missing in some rows and otherwise reads once, few, many or a size class.

>TRBJ2-1|20|-|once|TRBV10-3
CAISVSGPRKGISSYNEQFF
TGTGCCATCAGTGTTTCGGGACCCCGAAAGGGGATTAGCTCCTACAATGAGCAGTTCTTC
>TRBJ1-1|14|-|-|TRBV5-1
CASSLSTRNTEAFF
TGCGCCAGCAGCTTATCGACCCGGAACACTGAAGCTTTCTTT
>TRBJ2-1|15|TRBD2|-|TRBV30
CAWNLRGTRGNEQFF
TGTGCCTGGAATCTAAGGGGGACTAGAGGCAATGAGCAGTTCTTC
>TRBJ1-2|15|-|-|TRBV5-1
CASSLAPSQTYGYTF
TGCGCCAGCAGCTTGGCGCCATCTCAAACCTATGGCTACACCTTC
>TRBJ1-1|14|-|once|TRBV19
CASSEGWRDTEAFF
TGTGCCAGTAGTGAAGGGTGGAGGGACACTGAAGCTTTCTTT
>TRBJ2-5|13|-|-|TRBV18
CASSPGGQETQYF
TGTGCCAGCTCACCAGGGGGCCAAGAGACCCAGTACTTC
>TRBJ1-2|12|-|-|TRBV6-2/TRBV6-3
CASSQFFYGYTF
TGTGCCAGCAGCCAATTCTTCTATGGCTACACCTTC
>TRBJ1-6|15|-|once|TRBV7-2
CASSLVYQAGVPLHF
TGTGCCAGCAGCTTAGTGTATCAGGCGGGCGTACCCCTCCACTTT
>TRBJ1-1|15|TRBD1|few|TRBV7-2
CASNRTQGADTEAFF
TGTGCCAGCAACAGGACTCAGGGGGCGGACACTGAAGCTTTCTTT
>TRBJ2-3|16|-|once|TRBV5-1
CASSSRGGSSTDTQYF
TGCGCCAGCAGCTCCAGGGGAGGCTCTAGCACAGATACGCAGTATTTT
>TRBJ2-1|19|TRBD1|-|TRBV24-1
CATSDPSMNRGAPYNEQFF
TGTGCCACCAGTGATCCTAGTATGAACAGGGGGGCCCCCTACAATGAGCAGTTCTTC
>TRBJ2-2|14|-|-|TRBV7-3
CASSSDWGTGELFF
TGTGCCAGCAGCTCCGATTGGGGCACCGGGGAGCTGTTTTTT
>TRBJ2-3|14|-|-|TRBV5-5
CASSLGDSTDTQYF
TGTGCCAGCAGCCTAGGGGACAGCACAGATACGCAGTATTTT
>TRBJ2-7|14|TRBD1|-|TRBV27
CASSIQGSRYEQYF
TGTGCCAGCAGTATACAGGGGAGCCGCTACGAGCAGTACTTC
>TRBJ1-4|10|-|-|TRBV6-5
CASGYRAISF
TGTGCCAGCGGTTACAGGGCGATCTCTTTT
>TRBJ2-2|16|TRBD1|-|TRBV6-1
CASSEFSHDRDRGRFF
TGTGCCAGCAGTGAATTCTCCCATGACCGGGACAGGGGCCGTTTTTTT
>TRBJ2-1|15|TRBD2|-|TRBV5-1
CASSLGGGTTNEQFF
TGCGCCAGCAGCTTGGGGGGCGGGACTACCAATGAGCAGTTCTTC
>TRBJ1-6|16|TRBD1|-|TRBV9
CASSVDRDRQNSPLHF
TGTGCCAGCAGCGTGGACCGGGACAGGCAGAATTCACCCCTCCACTTT
>TRBJ1-6|16|-|-|TRBV6-5
CASSYHWSSYNSPLHF
TGTGCCAGCAGTTACCATTGGAGCTCCTATAATTCACCCCTCCACTTT
>TRBJ1-5|15|TRBD1|-|TRBV18
CASSSSTGLNQPQHF
TGTGCCAGCTCTTCTTCGACAGGGCTGAATCAGCCCCAGCATTTT
>TRBJ1-4|15|TRBD1|-|TRBV19
CASSGRTGGREKLFF
TGTGCCAGTAGTGGAAGGACAGGGGGAAGAGAAAAACTGTTTTTT
>TRBJ2-1|16|TRBD2|-|TRBV7-2
CASSRTTSGGKGEQFF
TGTGCCAGCAGCCGCACTACTAGCGGGGGAAAAGGTGAGCAGTTCTTC
>TRBJ2-1|16|-|few|TRBV24-1
CATSELSGGGLHEQFF
TGTGCCACCAGTGAACTTAGCGGAGGGGGACTCCATGAGCAGTTCTTC
>TRBJ2-1|17|-|-|TRBV4-3
CASSQEFSLSSYNEQFF
TGCGCCAGCAGCCAAGAATTTTCGCTAAGCTCCTACAATGAGCAGTTCTTC
>TRBJ2-5|13|TRBD2|-|TRBV7-2
CASSLTSLETQYF
TGTGCCAGCAGCTTGACTAGCTTGGAGACCCAGTACTTC
>TRBJ2-7|13|-|-|TRBV9
CASSLQRAGEQYF
TGTGCCAGCAGCCTTCAGAGGGCGGGCGAGCAGTACTTC
>TRBJ2-5|17|TRBD2|-|TRBV28
CASIGDYLGGATETQYF
TGTGCCAGCATCGGCGACTACCTCGGGGGGGCCACGGAGACCCAGTACTTC
>TRBJ1-5|13|TRBD1|-|TRBV19
CASRQGAWQPQHF
TGTGCCAGTAGGCAGGGGGCTTGGCAGCCCCAGCATTTT
>TRBJ1-5|13|-|-|TRBV28
CASSGQRNQPQHF
TGTGCCAGCAGTGGACAGCGCAATCAGCCCCAGCATTTT
>TRBJ1-1|16|-|-|TRBV6-2/TRBV6-3
CASSYFTGTVNTEAFF
TGTGCCAGCAGTTACTTTACCGGGACGGTGAACACTGAAGCTTTCTTT
>TRBJ1-1|17|TRBD1|-|TRBV14
CASSHDRGLSFGTEAFF
TGTGCCAGCAGCCACGACAGGGGGCTGTCTTTCGGAACTGAAGCTTTCTTT
>TRBJ1-2|16|TRBD1|-|TRBV18
CASSLGTVSPNYGYTF
TGTGCCAGCTCACTTGGGACAGTGAGTCCTAACTATGGCTACACCTTC
>TRBJ1-6|15|-|-|TRBV6-2/TRBV6-3
CASSGSGRGASPLHF
TGTGCCAGCAGTGGATCCGGCAGGGGCGCTTCACCCCTCCACTTT
>TRBJ1-2|16|-|-|TRBV27
CASSLGGGRINYGYTF
TGTGCCAGCAGTTTGGGCGGGGGACGGATTAACTATGGCTACACCTTC
>TRBJ1-5|13|TRBD1|-|TRBV10-3
CATSGQVDQPQHF
TGTGCCACCTCTGGACAGGTGGATCAGCCCCAGCATTTT